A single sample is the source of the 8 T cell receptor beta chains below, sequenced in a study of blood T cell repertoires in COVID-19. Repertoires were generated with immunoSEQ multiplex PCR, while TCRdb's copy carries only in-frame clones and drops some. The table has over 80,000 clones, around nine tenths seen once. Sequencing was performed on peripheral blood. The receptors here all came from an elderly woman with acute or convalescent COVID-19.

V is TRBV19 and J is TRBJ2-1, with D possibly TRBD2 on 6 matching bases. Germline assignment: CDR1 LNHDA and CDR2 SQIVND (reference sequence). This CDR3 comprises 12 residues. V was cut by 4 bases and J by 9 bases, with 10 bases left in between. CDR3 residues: CASSTGLSEQFF. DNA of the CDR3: TGTGCCAGTAGTACGGGACTCTCTGAGCAGTTCTTC.

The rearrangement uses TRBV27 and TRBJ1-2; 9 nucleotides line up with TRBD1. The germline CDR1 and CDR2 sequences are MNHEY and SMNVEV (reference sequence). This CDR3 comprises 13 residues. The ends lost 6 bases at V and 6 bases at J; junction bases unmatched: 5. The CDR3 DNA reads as TGTGCCAGCAGAGCCACAGGGGGCGATGGCTACACCTTC. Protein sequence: CASRATGGDGYTF.

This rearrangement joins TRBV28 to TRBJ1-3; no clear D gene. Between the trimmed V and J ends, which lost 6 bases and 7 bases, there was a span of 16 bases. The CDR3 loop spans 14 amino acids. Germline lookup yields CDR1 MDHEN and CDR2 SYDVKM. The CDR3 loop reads CASSLNPGGNTIYF. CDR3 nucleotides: TGTGCCAGCAGCCTAAATCCCGGAGGGAACACCATATATTTT.

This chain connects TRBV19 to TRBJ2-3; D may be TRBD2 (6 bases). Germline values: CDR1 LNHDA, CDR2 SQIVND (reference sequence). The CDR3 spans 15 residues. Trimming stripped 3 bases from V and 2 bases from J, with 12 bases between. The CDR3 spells CASSISAGPTDTQYF. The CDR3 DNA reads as TGTGCCAGTAGTATTTCTGCGGGGCCCACAGATACGCAGTATTTT.

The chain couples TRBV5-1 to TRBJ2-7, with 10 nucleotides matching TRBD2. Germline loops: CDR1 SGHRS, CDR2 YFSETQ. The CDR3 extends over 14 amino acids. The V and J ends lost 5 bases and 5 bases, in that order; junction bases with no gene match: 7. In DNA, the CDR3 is TGCGCCAGCAGTCCCCTAGCGGGAGTCAACGAGCAGTACTTC. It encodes CASSPLAGVNEQYF. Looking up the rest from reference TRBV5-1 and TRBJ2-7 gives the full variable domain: KAGVTQTPRYLIKTRGQQVTLSCSPISGHRSVSWYQQTPGQGLQFLFEYFSETQRNKGNFPGRFSGRQFSNSRSEMNVSTLELGDSALYLCASSPLAGVNEQYFGPGTRLTVT.

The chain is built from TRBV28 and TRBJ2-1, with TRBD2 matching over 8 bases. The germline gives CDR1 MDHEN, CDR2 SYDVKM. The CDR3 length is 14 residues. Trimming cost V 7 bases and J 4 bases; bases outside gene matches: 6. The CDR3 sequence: CASTSGTRYNEQFF. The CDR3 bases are TGTGCCAGCACTTCCGGGACTAGATACAATGAGCAGTTCTTC. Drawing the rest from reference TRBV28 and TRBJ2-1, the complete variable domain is DVKVTQSSRYLVKRTGEKVFLECVQDMDHENMFWYRQDPGLGLRLIYFSYDVKMKEKGDIPEGYSVSREKKERFSLILESASTNQTSMYLCASTSGTRYNEQFFGPGTRLTVL.

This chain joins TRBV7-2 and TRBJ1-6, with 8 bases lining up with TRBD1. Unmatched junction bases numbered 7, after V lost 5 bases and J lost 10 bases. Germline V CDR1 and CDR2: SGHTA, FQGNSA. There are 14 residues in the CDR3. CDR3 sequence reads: CASSLYRGESPLHF. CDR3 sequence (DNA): TGTGCCAGCAGCCTCTACAGGGGGGAGTCACCCCTCCACTTT.

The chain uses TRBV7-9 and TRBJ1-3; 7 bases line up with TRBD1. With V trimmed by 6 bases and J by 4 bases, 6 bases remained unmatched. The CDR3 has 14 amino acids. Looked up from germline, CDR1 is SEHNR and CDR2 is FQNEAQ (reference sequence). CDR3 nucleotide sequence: TGTGCCAGCAGTAAGAGGACAGGCGGAAACACCATATATTTT. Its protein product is CASSKRTGGNTIYF.